This TCR beta chain comes out of a study of PD-L1 blockade in urothelial cancer. As for time point: pretreatment peripheral blood. The CDR3 runs to 16 residues. The junction had 10 bases not matched to a gene; V was cut back by 2 bases and J by 6 bases. CDR1 and CDR2 from the germline V gene are SGHRS and YFSETQ. General study findings and limits: Durable benefit accompanied greater 3-week expansion of tumor-associated blood clones.

Points on this clone: Its target is unknown.

Libraries were prepared by immunoSEQ multiplex PCR; TCRdb keeps only in-frame clonotypes and omits some of them. The data show fewer than 75,000 clones, roughly nine tenths seen once. The sequence came from a man between 65 and 85 years old with urothelial cancer. This specimen consisted of PBMCs, obtained around atezolizumab (anti-PD-L1) treatment. The chain has TRBV5-1 and TRBJ2-3; 9 bases are shared with TRBD2. The CDR3 is CASSFIGLATRDTQYF. The CDR3 DNA is TGCGCCAGCAGCTTTATCGGACTAGCGACCAGGGATACGCAGTATTTT.